Listed below are T cell receptor beta chains from one sample, sequenced in a study of beta chain features in type 1 diabetes. The table came from immunoSEQ multiplex PCR; TCRdb's copy has only in-frame clones and leaves some out. The sample has 600,000 or so clones, roughly an eighth seen once; the top ten hold more than 0.09%. The specimen sequenced was naive CD4+ T cells from blood. These receptors were collected from a man between 25 and 39 years old with type 1 diabetes. Each CDR3 is given with its conserved first and last residue. Only part of the rows carry a size: once, few, many, or a class if the clone is expanded.

TRBV11-2	NA	TRBJ2-3	CASSSQEPQYF
TRBV9	NA	TRBJ2-1	CASSVGQGAYNEQFF
TRBV5-1	NA	TRBJ2-7	CASSLGGGEYEQYF
TRBV27	NA	TRBJ2-1	CASRGLVSYNEQFF
TRBV28	NA	TRBJ2-7	CASSLETQGSYEQYF
TRBV5-1	NA	TRBJ1-1	CASSFSGTENTEAFF
TRBV4-2	few	TRBJ2-7	CASSRQARGLRDEQYF
TRBV7-2	NA	TRBJ2-7	CASSLAGTGAFYEQYF
TRBV7-2	NA	TRBJ1-4	CASSLAGWQGEEKLFF
TRBV2	NA	TRBJ2-1	CASRVEGTGASYNEQFF
TRBV5-6	once	TRBJ1-1	CASSHGHPNTEAFF